One T cell receptor beta chain is described in this entry. This specimen comes from a study of T cells expressing NK-cell markers. The CDR3 is 16 residues long. With the 5' RACE reads reprocessed, TCRdb shows one record per CDR3 protein and no DNA. The specimen's table records about 260,000 distinct CDR3 sequences. The chain couples TRBV23-1 to TRBJ2-1; TCRdb calls TRBD1, which cannot be checked without DNA. TRBV23-1 has ORF status, its function being uncertain. The TCR was taken from a man aged 18 to 29 in good health. Sequenced input: blood T cells: a sorted CD56 or NKG2C T cell subset, CD4+ or CD8+ T cells, or bulk PBMC T cells (not recorded which). CDR3 amino acids: CASSQSGTGAYNEQFF.